This is a list of T cell receptor beta chains from one sample in a study of CD8 T cells in Susac syndrome. TCRdb reprocessed the immunoSEQ multiplex PCR reads via MiXCR and lists one record per CDR3 protein. The table lists about 120,000 distinct CDR3 sequences, roughly 92% of them singletons. Sequencing used CD4+ T cells from PBMCs. The receptors come from a human donor in good health. Both conserved end residues are part of each CDR3. A D gene is named only where the DNA matches it firmly. The listing skips clone size in some rows; elsewhere it reads once, few, many or a size class.

CDR3nt,CDR3aa,j_gene,abundance,v_gene,d_gene
TGTGCCAGCAGCGGGGGACAGGGGACTGGCTACACCTTC,CASSGGQGTGYTF,TRBJ1-2,NA,TRBV5-6,TRBD1
TGCGCCAGCAGCGGTACGGGGGACAGGGTGGATGAAGCTTTCTTT,CASSGTGDRVDEAFF,TRBJ1-1,NA,TRBV5-1,TRBD1
TGCGCCAGCAGCTTGGCCTCGACAGGGACTACTGAAGCTTTCTTT,CASSLASTGTTEAFF,TRBJ1-1,once,TRBV5-1,TRBD1
TGCAGCGTTGATTTAACGGGAGGGCCGAGAGAGCAGTACTTC,CSVDLTGGPREQYF,TRBJ2-7,NA,TRBV29-1,TRBD2
TGCAGCGTTGGGGGGGGACAGCGCATGAACACTGAAGCTTTCTTT,CSVGGGQRMNTEAFF,TRBJ1-1,NA,TRBV29-1,TRBD1
TGCGCCAGCAGCCAAGATAGGGGAAGGGCCTCTGGGGCCAACGTCCTGACTTTC,CASSQDRGRASGANVLTF,TRBJ2-6,NA,TRBV4-3,NA
TGTGCCAGCAGCTCAGAAGCACTTACAGGGGCCCGAGGCTACACCTTC,CASSSEALTGARGYTF,TRBJ1-2,NA,TRBV7-9,TRBD1
TGCAGTGCTCTCACCTCTAGCGGCTCAAGCACAGATACGCAGTATTTT,CSALTSSGSSTDTQYF,TRBJ2-3,NA,TRBV20-1,TRBD2
TGTGCCAGCAGTGAACAAGGTCAGGGGGACACCGGGGAGCTGTTTTTT,CASSEQGQGDTGELFF,TRBJ2-2,NA,TRBV2,TRBD1
TGTGCCAGCAGCTTCAGACTGAGCTCCTACAATGAGCAGTTCTTC,CASSFRLSSYNEQFF,TRBJ2-1,NA,TRBV11-2,NA
TGTGCCAGTTCTCAGGTCTCTGGAAACACCATATATTTT,CASSQVSGNTIYF,TRBJ1-3,NA,TRBV19,NA